This TCR beta chain was retrieved from a study of T cells in Graves' hyperthyroidism and ophthalmopathy. The germline gives CDR1 DFQATT, CDR2 SNEGSKA (reference sequence). V was trimmed by 7 bases and J by 9 bases, leaving 21 bases between them. The CDR3 loop spans 13 amino acids. Points from the study as a whole: Researchers report that a 13 V-J model separated ophthalmopathy from stable hyperthyroidism. Clonotypes that were expanded in thyroid above 0.001 mostly appeared in blood too. Model-based prediction identified ophthalmopathy a median 6.5 months prior to its onset.

The investigators amplified TCR beta CDR3 regions from RNA transcripts. A first-round RT-PCR of the TCR CDR3 used the HTBI primer set. TCRdb fed the multiplex PCR reads into MiXCR, producing one record per CDR3 protein. Of roughly 500,000 distinct CDR3 sequences in the sample, 35% to 50% were seen once. On this clonotype itself: Its specificity is not known.

Orbital computed tomography and thyroid ultrasound, together with serum TRAb and thyroxine and clinical symptoms, were used for diagnoses. The chain carries TRBV20-1 and TRBJ2-5; D remains unclear. Specimen: peripheral blood or thyroid tissue (not recorded which). The sequence derives from an adult woman with Graves' disease, either hyperthyroidism or ophthalmopathy (not recorded which). CDR3 nucleotides: TGCAGTGTTCGGAAGGGTGCGGATCAGCCCCAGTACTTC. Its protein product is CSVRKGADQPQYF.